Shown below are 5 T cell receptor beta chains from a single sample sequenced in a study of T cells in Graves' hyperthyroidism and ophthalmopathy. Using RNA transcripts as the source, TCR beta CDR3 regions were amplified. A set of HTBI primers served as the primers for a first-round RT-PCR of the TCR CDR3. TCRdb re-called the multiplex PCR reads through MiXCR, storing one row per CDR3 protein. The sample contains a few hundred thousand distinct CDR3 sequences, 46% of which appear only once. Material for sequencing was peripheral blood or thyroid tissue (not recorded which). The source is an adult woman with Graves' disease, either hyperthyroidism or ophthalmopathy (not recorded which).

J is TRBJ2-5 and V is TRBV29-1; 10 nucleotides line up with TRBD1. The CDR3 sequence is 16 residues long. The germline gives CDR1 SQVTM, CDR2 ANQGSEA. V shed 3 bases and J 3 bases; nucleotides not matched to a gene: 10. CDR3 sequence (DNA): TGCAGCGTTGAGGGGACGACAGGGGGCGCGGAAGAGACCCAGTACTTC. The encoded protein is CSVEGTTGGAEETQYF.

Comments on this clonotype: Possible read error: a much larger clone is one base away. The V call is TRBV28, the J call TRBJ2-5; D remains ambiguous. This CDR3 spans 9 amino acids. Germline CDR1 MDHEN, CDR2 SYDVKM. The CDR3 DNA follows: TGTGCCAGCAGTCCCTCCCTCCACTTC. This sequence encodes CASSPSLHF.

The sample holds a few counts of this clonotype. CDR3 residues: CSAKDSLHEQFF. The DNA for the CDR3 is TGCAGTGCCAAAGACTCCCTGCACGAGCAGTTCTTC. The chain joins TRBV20-1 to TRBJ2-5; no definite D call. The J call may be in error: the DNA end matches TRBJ2-1 better. CDR1 and CDR2 from the germline V gene are DFQATT and SNEGSKA (reference sequence). CDR3 length: 12 residues.

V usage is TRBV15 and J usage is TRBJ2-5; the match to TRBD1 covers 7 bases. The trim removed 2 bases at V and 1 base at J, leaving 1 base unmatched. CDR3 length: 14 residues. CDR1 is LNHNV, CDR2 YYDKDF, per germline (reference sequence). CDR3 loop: CATSRTGAQETQYF. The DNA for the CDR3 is TGTGCCACCAGCAGAACAGGGGCCCAAGAGACCCAGTACTTC.

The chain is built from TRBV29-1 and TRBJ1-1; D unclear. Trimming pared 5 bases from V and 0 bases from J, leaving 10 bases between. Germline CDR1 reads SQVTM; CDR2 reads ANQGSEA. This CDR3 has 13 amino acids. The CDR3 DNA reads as TGCAGCGTTCACGGCGGAATGAACACTGAAGCTTTCTTT. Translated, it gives CSVHGGMNTEAFF.